A single sample is the source of the 27 T cell receptor beta chains below, sequenced in a study of blood T cell repertoires in COVID-19. TCRdb keeps only in-frame clones here, not all; method: immunoSEQ multiplex PCR. The table includes tens of thousands of clones, 80% to 85% detected once. The sequenced sample was peripheral blood. The receptor set was obtained from an elderly woman with active or convalescent COVID-19.

The V and J genes are TRBV19 and TRBJ2-2; D call uncertain. The CDR3 consists of 16 residues. The V end lost 3 bases, the J end lost 4 bases, and 15 bases lay between the germline ends. Germline CDR1 LNHDA, CDR2 SQIVND (reference sequence). The DNA of the CDR3 is TGTGCCAGTAGTATGGGTGCTCTGACGGGCACCGGGGAGCTGTTTTTT. The encoded protein is CASSMGALTGTGELFF.

J is TRBJ1-6 and V is TRBV2; D remains ambiguous. The germline CDR1 and CDR2 sequences are SNHLY and FYNNEI. This CDR3 has 15 residues. The V end was cut by 7 bases, the J end by 10 bases, with 20 bases between. The CDR3 loop is CASTPEGGVYSPLHF. For the CDR3, the DNA is TGTGCCAGCACCCCCGAGGGCGGGGTTTACTCACCCCTCCACTTT.

The genes are TRBV19 and TRBJ2-1, with 11 bases matching TRBD2. Germline V lookup: CDR1 LNHDA, CDR2 SQIVND (reference sequence). With V trimmed by 3 bases and J by 4 bases, 2 bases remained unmatched. This CDR3 region has 15 residues. CDR3 DNA sequence: TGTGCCAGTAGTATTAGCGGGGGGGAGTACAATGAGCAGTTCTTC. Translating gives CASSISGGEYNEQFF.

V is TRBV12-3 or TRBV12-4 and J is TRBJ2-7; D unresolved. The CDR3 is made up of 11 amino acids. Trimming left V 6 bases short and J 4 bases short, with 7 bases between. CDR3: CASSQLYEQYF. The DNA of the CDR3 is TGTGCCAGCAGCCAACTTTACGAGCAGTACTTC.

This sequence joins TRBV2 and TRBJ2-7; D unresolved. The V gene's germline CDR1 is SNHLY and CDR2 FYNNEI. The V and J ends lost 10 bases and 4 bases respectively, with 14 bases between them. The CDR3 spans 12 residues. CDR3: CATREVRYEQYF. The CDR3 DNA follows: TGTGCCACCAGAGAGGTCCGTTACGAGCAGTACTTC.

This chain uses TRBV19 with TRBJ1-6, with unresolved D. The V gene lost 3 bases and the J gene lost 4 bases, with 7 bases spanning the gap. The germline gives CDR1 LNHDA, CDR2 SQIVND (reference sequence). The CDR3 totals 14 residues. The chain's CDR3 is CASSIAVYNSPLHF. The CDR3 coding sequence is TGTGCCAGTAGTATCGCGGTTTATAATTCACCCCTCCACTTT. Full variable domain (rest looked up from reference TRBV19 and TRBJ1-6): DGGITQSPKYLFRKEGQNVTLSCEQNLNHDAMYWYRQDPGQGLRLIYYSQIVNDFQKGDIAEGYSVSREKKESFPLTVTSAQKNPTAFYLCASSIAVYNSPLHFGNGTRLTVT.

In its sample, this clone was seen once. The chain joins TRBV30 to TRBJ1-1; D might be TRBD1 (5 bases). V was shortened by 0 bases and J by 5 bases, with 16 bases between the two germline ends. The germline gives CDR1 GTSNPN, CDR2 SVGIG (reference sequence). The CDR3 runs to 15 residues. The CDR3 bases are TGTGCCTGGAGTGTGGGGAGGGGATTAAGGACTGAAGCTTTCTTT. Encoded protein: CAWSVGRGLRTEAFF.

This clone has only one observation. CDR3 DNA: TGTGCCAGCGCTACCGTAGCTATGGGCTACACCTTC. Residues: CASATVAMGYTF. V usage is TRBV25-1 and J usage is TRBJ1-2; D uncertain. This CDR3 has 12 residues. The V end lost 8 bases, the J end lost 8 bases, and 15 bases lay between the germline ends. Germline assignment: CDR1 MGHDK and CDR2 SYGVNS.

The gene calls are TRBV5-6 and TRBJ2-7; 7 nucleotides match TRBD1. The V gene end was trimmed by 1 base and the J gene end by 4 bases; junction bases not matched to a gene: 8. CDR3 length: 15 residues. Germline V gene sequence: CDR1 SGHDT, CDR2 YYEEEE. CDR3 bases: TGTGCCAGCAGCTTGAGTTTGGGACAGAAATACGAGCAGTACTTC. Translating it yields CASSLSLGQKYEQYF.

As regards this clone: The identical CDR3 is also encoded by other nucleotide sequences in the sample. The rearrangement uses TRBV3-1 (or the pseudogene TRBV3-2) and TRBJ2-5; D may be TRBD2 (6 bases). Germline CDR1 is LGHDT and CDR2 is YNNKEL (reference sequence). The V and J ends lost 3 bases and 1 base respectively, with 6 bases between them. The length of the CDR3 is 13 residues. DNA for the CDR3: TGTGCCAGCAGCCAGGGAGGCCAAGAGACCCAGTACTTC. It encodes CASSQGGQETQYF.

This clone has just a few counts. The chain has TRBV7-9 and TRBJ2-7, with 7 bases aligning to TRBD2. CDR3 size: 14 residues. Germline CDR1 is SEHNR and CDR2 is FQNEAQ (reference sequence). Trimming took 7 bases from V and 2 from J; bases not matched to a gene: 8. The CDR3 here is CASTHAGRTYEQYF. CDR3 in DNA: TGTGCCAGCACCCACGCCGGGAGGACCTACGAGCAGTACTTC.

This clone was picked up a small number of times. The chain employs TRBV6-2 or TRBV6-3 and TRBJ1-5; D ambiguous. The CDR3 is made up of 14 amino acids. The V end lost 5 bases, the J end lost 7 bases, and 15 bases lay between the germline ends. The germline CDR1 and CDR2 sequences are MNHEY and SVGEGT. Here the CDR3 DNA reads TGTGCCAGCAGTCCGCGGGTCCCCGGACAGCCCCAGCATTTT. Amino acid sequence: CASSPRVPGQPQHF.

The chain uses TRBV30 and TRBJ2-3, with 8 bases identical to TRBD2. Germline V CDR1 and CDR2: GTSNPN, SVGIG (reference sequence). The CDR3 runs to 17 residues. V gave up 2 bases and J gave up 5 bases; unmatched junction bases: 15. CDR3: CAWSRRFTGGPEDTQYF. CDR3 sequence (DNA): TGTGCCTGGAGTCGAAGGTTCACGGGGGGGCCCGAAGATACGCAGTATTTT.

This chain joins TRBV3-1 (or the pseudogene TRBV3-2) and TRBJ2-7; TRBD1 is a possible D gene (6 bases). CDR3 size: 13 residues. Trimming stripped 0 bases from V and 7 bases from J, with 10 bases between. Germline-derived CDR1 and CDR2 are LGHDT and YNNKEL (reference sequence). The DNA of the CDR3 is TGTGCCAGCAGCCAAGACAGACAGGCGGAGCAGTACTTC. Its protein is CASSQDRQAEQYF.

The chain links TRBV18 to TRBJ1-2; possible D gene TRBD1, 5 bases. CDR1 and CDR2 from the germline V gene are KGHSH and LQKENI. This CDR3 spans 14 amino acids. Between the trimmed V and J ends, which lost 6 bases and 1 base, there was a span of 12 bases. CDR3 nucleotide sequence: TGTGCCAGCTCCCCGGACACCCGTAACTATGGCTACACCTTC. Translating it yields CASSPDTRNYGYTF.

This chain connects TRBV5-1 to TRBJ1-3, with TRBD1 as a possible D gene (6 bases). The CDR3 totals 14 residues. Deletions cut 4 bases from V and 4 bases from J, with 12 bases between. The V gene's germline CDR1 is SGHRS and CDR2 YFSETQ. CDR3 amino acids: CASSPRTDGNTIYF. CDR3 nucleotide sequence: TGCGCCAGCAGCCCTCGGACAGACGGAAACACCATATATTTT.

The chain carries TRBV5-1 and TRBJ2-1; TRBD2 matches at 11 bases. V was pared by 0 bases and J by 12 bases, with 5 bases of the junction left unmatched. The CDR3 contains 14 residues. Germline V gene lookup returns CDR1 SGHRS and CDR2 YFSETQ. The chain's CDR3 is CASSLGLAGYGQFF. In DNA form, the CDR3 reads TGCGCCAGCAGCTTGGGACTAGCGGGATATGGGCAGTTCTTC.

CDR3 nucleotide sequence: TGTGCCAGCAGGAAGAACAGGGGTCCCCACTACGAGCAGTACTTC. Its translation is CASRKNRGPHYEQYF. This chain connects TRBV6-5 to TRBJ2-7; TRBD1 agrees at 7 bases. V shed 6 bases, J shed 3 bases, and the junction held 11 bases outside the gene matches. The germline V gene encodes CDR1 MNHEY and CDR2 SVGAGI. The CDR3 extends over 15 amino acids.

The rearrangement uses TRBV5-4 and TRBJ2-3; 11 nucleotides align to TRBD2. V shed 0 bases and J 1 base; nucleotides not matched to a gene: 7. The CDR3 length is 18 residues. Per germline, CDR1 SGHNT and CDR2 YYREEE (reference sequence). The CDR3 DNA is TGTGCCAGCAGCTTGGCTCTAGGACTAGCGGGTCGCACAGATACGCAGTATTTT. Translation: CASSLALGLAGRTDTQYF.

This chain uses TRBV5-1 with TRBJ2-5; TRBD2 aligns across 14 bases. The length of the CDR3 is 17 residues. Germline V lookup: CDR1 SGHRS, CDR2 YFSETQ. V shed 4 bases and J 4 bases; nucleotides not matched to a gene: 9. DNA of the CDR3: TGCGCCAGCAGCGAATGGACTAGCGGGGGGTATTTAGAGACCCAGTACTTC. Translating it yields CASSEWTSGGYLETQYF. The entire variable domain, with the rest obtained from reference TRBV5-1 and TRBJ2-5, is as follows: KAGVTQTPRYLIKTRGQQVTLSCSPISGHRSVSWYQQTPGQGLQFLFEYFSETQRNKGNFPGRFSGRQFSNSRSEMNVSTLELGDSALYLCASSEWTSGGYLETQYFGPGTRLLVL.

This clone was detected only a few times. The rearrangement links TRBV5-1 to TRBJ2-7; a possible D gene is TRBD2 (6 bases). CDR1 is SGHRS and CDR2 is YFSETQ in the germline V gene. The CDR3 loop spans 14 amino acids. Trimming stripped 4 bases from V and 5 bases from J, with 16 bases between. This chain's CDR3 is CASSREATGNEQYF. The CDR3 DNA sequence: TGCGCCAGCAGCAGGGAGGCGACGGGGAACGAGCAGTACTTC.

This sequence joins TRBV6-5 and TRBJ1-2; no clear D. Trimming shortened V by 2 bases and J by 2 bases, and 12 bases separated the two germline ends. Per germline, CDR1 MNHEY and CDR2 SVGAGI. The CDR3 has 15 amino acids. CDR3 in amino acids: CASSYAADTNYGYTF. The CDR3 bases are TGTGCCAGCAGTTACGCGGCCGATACAAACTATGGCTACACCTTC.

V is TRBV24-1 and J is TRBJ1-5; tentatively, D is TRBD1 (5 bases). Germline CDR1 KGHDR, CDR2 SFDVKD. This CDR3 has 16 residues. The V gene lost 3 bases and the J gene lost 0 bases, with 11 bases spanning the gap. CDR3 region: CATSDHDSYSNQPQHF. As DNA, the CDR3 is TGTGCCACCAGTGATCATGACAGTTATAGCAATCAGCCCCAGCATTTT.

This chain joins TRBV2 and TRBJ2-7; D is perhaps TRBD2 (5 bases). Germline V gives CDR1 SNHLY, CDR2 FYNNEI. The CDR3 consists of 12 residues. V was pared by 7 bases and J by 1 base, with 8 bases between. The CDR3 DNA reads as TGTGCCAGCACTGGGGAGTCCTACGAGCAGTACTTC. It encodes CASTGESYEQYF.

The chain links TRBV9 to TRBJ1-1; no clear D. Germline V gene sequence: CDR1 SGDLS, CDR2 YYNGEE. This CDR3 comprises 13 residues. V dropped 0 bases and J dropped 4 bases, with 7 bases sitting between them. CDR3 sequence (DNA): TGTGCCAGCAGCGTAGTCCCAGGCACTGAAGCTTTCTTT. Protein sequence: CASSVVPGTEAFF. Full variable domain (outside the CDR3, taken from reference TRBV9 and TRBJ1-1): DSGVTQTPKHLITATGQRVTLRCSPRSGDLSVYWYQQSLDQGLQFLIQYYNGEERAKGNILERFSAQQFPDLHSELNLSSLELGDSALYFCASSVVPGTEAFFGQGTRLTVV.

The J gene is TRBJ2-7, the V gene TRBV7-2; TRBD2 might be the D (5 bases). The V and J ends lost 5 bases and 5 bases respectively, with 13 bases between them. Per the germline V gene, CDR1 is SGHTA and CDR2 is FQGNSA. This CDR3 region has 13 residues. CDR3 region: CASSVGVGDEQYF. Written as DNA, the CDR3 is TGTGCCAGCAGCGTCGGGGTCGGTGACGAGCAGTACTTC.

This clone came up once. The chain joins TRBV29-1 to TRBJ1-2; D gene uncertain. The germline V gene encodes CDR1 SQVTM and CDR2 ANQGSEA. The germline V and J ends were trimmed by 1 base and 7 bases, with 10 bases remaining between them. This CDR3 has 12 residues. The CDR3 sequence is CSVEVAGFGYTF. CDR3 DNA sequence: TGCAGCGTTGAAGTGGCGGGGTTTGGCTACACCTTC.